The 20 T cell receptor beta chains below all came from one sample that was sequenced in a study of CD8 T cells in Susac syndrome. The RNA input was about 0.5 to 1 ug, and it was reverse transcribed with random hexamers. TCRdb used MiXCR to reprocess the immunoSEQ multiplex PCR reads, holding one entry per CDR3 protein. The table has about 120,000 distinct CDR3 sequences, roughly 93% seen once. The specimen was CD4+ T cells from PBMCs. The source of these receptors is a human donor with multiple sclerosis.

V is TRBV7-2 and J is TRBJ2-3, with 8 nucleotides matching TRBD2. The CDR3 sequence is 16 residues long. Trimming removed 1 base from V and 4 bases from J; junction bases left unmatched: 7. Germline values: CDR1 SGHTA, CDR2 FQGNSA. CDR3 DNA sequence: TGTGCCAGCAGCTTAGGTCTATACGGGGGGGCAGATACGCAGTATTTT. Translated: CASSLGLYGGADTQYF. The entire variable domain, with the rest obtained from reference TRBV7-2 and TRBJ2-3, is as follows: GAGVSQSPSNKVTEKGKDVELRCDPISGHTALYWYRQSLGQGLEFLIYFQGNSAPDKSGLPSDRFSAERTGGSVSTLTIQRTQQEDSAVYLCASSLGLYGGADTQYFGPGTRLTVL.

V is TRBV10-3 and J is TRBJ1-2, with 11 bases lining up with TRBD1. CDR1 and CDR2 (germline): ENHRY, SYGVKD. This CDR3 contains 14 residues. Trimming cost V 6 bases and J 5 bases; bases outside gene matches: 5. For the CDR3, the DNA is TGTGCCATCAGACCGGGACAGGGGGTTTATGGCTACACCTTC. It encodes CAIRPGQGVYGYTF.

In this sample, this clonotype turned up once. This chain connects TRBV2 to TRBJ2-3, with a possible D match to TRBD2 (6 bases). The V and J ends lost 8 bases and 1 base respectively, with 13 bases between them. Germline assignment: CDR1 SNHLY and CDR2 FYNNEI. The CDR3 contains 14 residues. CDR3 sequence reads: CASWQPGGTDTQYF. The CDR3 DNA follows: TGTGCCAGCTGGCAGCCGGGAGGCACAGATACGCAGTATTTT.

This clonotype was observed a few times. V and J are TRBV7-9 and TRBJ1-2; D possibly corresponds to TRBD1 (5 bases). Germline V gene sequence: CDR1 SEHNR, CDR2 FQNEAQ (reference sequence). The CDR3 runs to 15 residues. Between the trimmed V and J ends, which lost 4 bases and 3 bases, there was a span of 15 bases. CDR3 loop: CASSYVRGADYGYTF. The CDR3 nucleotides are TGTGCCAGCAGCTACGTCCGAGGGGCCGACTATGGCTACACCTTC.

This clonotype was observed once. The CDR3 region is CSASMDPYEQYF. Here the CDR3 DNA reads TGCAGTGCTAGCATGGACCCCTACGAGCAGTACTTC. The chain combines TRBV20-1 with TRBJ2-7, with no clear D. CDR1 is DFQATT, CDR2 SNEGSKA, per germline (reference sequence). The CDR3 consists of 12 residues. Between the trimmed V and J ends, which lost 3 bases and 2 bases, there was a span of 8 bases.

This clonotype was seen once. CDR3 sequence: CASSSGRDTEAFF. The CDR3 nucleotides are TGTGCCAGCAGTTCGGGCAGGGACACTGAAGCTTTCTTT. The chain carries TRBV6-1 and TRBJ1-1; D is possibly TRBD1 (5 bases). The V gene's germline CDR1 is MNHNS and CDR2 SASEGT. The CDR3 consists of 13 residues. V was trimmed by 5 bases and J by 3 bases, leaving 10 bases between them.

The chain is built from TRBV25-1 and TRBJ1-6; 8 bases match TRBD1. Germline lookup yields CDR1 MGHDK and CDR2 SYGVNS. This CDR3 is 18 amino acids long. The trim removed 2 bases at V and 7 bases at J, leaving 13 bases unmatched. CDR3 region: CASSETLRGPVKNSPLHF. The CDR3, as DNA: TGTGCCAGCAGTGAAACCCTCAGGGGGCCTGTAAAGAATTCACCCCTCCACTTT.

V is TRBV6-1 and J is TRBJ2-3; 14 bases match TRBD2. CDR3 length: 15 residues. Germline assignment: CDR1 MNHNS and CDR2 SASEGT. J was trimmed by 2 bases and V by 6 bases; bases with no gene match: 1. CDR3 amino acids: CASRGLAGDTDTQYF. The CDR3 DNA sequence: TGTGCCAGCAGGGGACTAGCGGGGGACACAGATACGCAGTATTTT.

This chain uses TRBV7-3 with TRBJ2-3, with D perhaps matching TRBD1 (6 bases). The CDR3 has 14 amino acids. The ends were cut back, 2 bases at V and 3 bases at J, with 9 bases in the middle. Germline V lookup: CDR1 SGHTA, CDR2 FQGTGA. The CDR3 region is CASSLFQGTDTQYF. For the CDR3, the DNA is TGTGCCAGCAGCTTATTCCAGGGGACAGATACGCAGTATTTT.

The chain joins TRBV7-9 to TRBJ1-2; 8 bases line up with TRBD1. The CDR3 spans 14 residues. Looked up from germline, CDR1 is SEHNR and CDR2 is FQNEAQ (reference sequence). V lost 7 bases and J lost 4; bases outside the gene matches: 8. Written as DNA, the CDR3 is TGTGCCAGCACGTGGACAGGGTTGGCCTATGGCTACACCTTC. It yields the protein CASTWTGLAYGYTF.

This clonotype was counted a single time. The rearrangement joins TRBV27 to TRBJ2-7; 10 bases fit TRBD2. CDR3 length: 15 amino acids. Per the germline V gene, CDR1 is MNHEY and CDR2 is SMNVEV (reference sequence). Germline trimming cut 5 bases from V and 5 bases from J; bases unmatched to any gene: 9. CDR3 coding DNA: TGTGCCAGCAGTCGACCTAGCGGGGGTCGAGACGAGCAGTACTTC. Amino acid sequence: CASSRPSGGRDEQYF.

The rearrangement uses TRBV15 and TRBJ1-1, with 7 bases identical to TRBD1. This CDR3 has 14 residues. V was clipped by 4 bases and J by 6 bases; unmatched bases: 8. Germline V gives CDR1 LNHNV, CDR2 YYDKDF (reference sequence). The CDR3 region is CATSIDRAVPEAFF. The CDR3 nucleotides are TGTGCCACCAGCATCGACAGGGCAGTTCCTGAAGCTTTCTTT.

The chain carries TRBV2 and TRBJ2-7; 10 bases fit TRBD2. The CDR3 consists of 13 residues. Germline CDR1 reads SNHLY; CDR2 reads FYNNEI. V dropped 11 bases and J dropped 3; count of bases not matched to a gene: 7. CDR3 region: CACRLAGDYEQYF. The CDR3 DNA reads as TGTGCCTGCCGACTAGCGGGCGACTACGAGCAGTACTTC. The full variable domain, in which reference TRBV2 and TRBJ2-7 provide the parts outside the CDR3, is EPEVTQTPSHQVTQMGQEVILRCVPISNHLYFYWYRQILGQKVEFLVSFYNNEISEKSEIFDDQFSVERPDGSNFTLKIRSTKLEDSAMYFCACRLAGDYEQYFGPGTRLTVT.

The rearrangement uses TRBV20-1 and TRBJ2-3, with TRBD2 identical over 10 bases. CDR1 is DFQATT, CDR2 SNEGSKA, per germline (reference sequence). The CDR3 is made up of 15 amino acids. The ends lost 3 bases at V and 6 bases at J; junction bases unmatched: 9. CDR3 nucleotide sequence: TGCAGTGCTAGTCAGCGGGGGGGCCTCACGGATACGCAGTATTTT. It encodes CSASQRGGLTDTQYF.

The CDR3 region is CASSQTAEAFF. In DNA form, the CDR3 reads TGTGCCAGCAGCCAAACCGCCGAAGCTTTCTTT. V and J are TRBV3-1 and TRBJ1-1; unclear D gene. Germline V gene lookup returns CDR1 LGHDT and CDR2 YNNKEL (reference sequence). With 2 bases removed from V and 8 bases from J, the gap between germline ends came to 6 bases. The CDR3 is made up of 11 amino acids.

The chain uses TRBV3-1 and TRBJ2-7; tentative D call: TRBD1 (5 bases). Trimming took 4 bases from V and 0 from J, leaving 13 bases between them. Germline V CDR1 and CDR2: LGHDT, YNNKEL (reference sequence). This CDR3 comprises 15 residues. The CDR3 DNA follows: TGTGCCAGCAGCCCTGGGGCAGGAACCTCCTACGAGCAGTACTTC. Protein sequence: CASSPGAGTSYEQYF.

CDR3 DNA sequence: TGTGCCAGTAGTATATACCCGCAGGGACATAATTCACCCCTCCACTTT. This sequence encodes CASSIYPQGHNSPLHF. The chain employs TRBV19 and TRBJ1-6; D perhaps matches TRBD1 (5 bases). The V end lost 2 bases, the J end lost 5 bases, and 13 bases lay between the germline ends. Germline CDR1 reads LNHDA; CDR2 reads SQIVND (reference sequence). This CDR3 is 16 amino acids long.

The chain joins TRBV7-2 to TRBJ1-2; TRBD1 might be the D (5 bases). The CDR3 covers 14 residues. CDR1 is SGHTA, CDR2 FQGNSA, per germline. V lost 1 base and J lost 8, with 14 bases in between. The CDR3 loop reads CASSLDGTVSGYTF. The CDR3 nucleotides are TGTGCCAGCAGCTTAGATGGGACCGTGTCGGGCTACACCTTC. Variable domain in full (rest from reference TRBV7-2 and TRBJ1-2): GAGVSQSPSNKVTEKGKDVELRCDPISGHTALYWYRQSLGQGLEFLIYFQGNSAPDKSGLPSDRFSAERTGGSVSTLTIQRTQQEDSAVYLCASSLDGTVSGYTFGSGTRLTVV.

This chain links TRBV24-1 with TRBJ1-2; D is unresolved. V dropped 4 bases and J dropped 3 bases, with 5 bases sitting between them. This CDR3 region has 12 residues. Germline V gene data show CDR1 as KGHDR and CDR2 as SFDVKD. The CDR3 DNA is TGTGCCACCAGTGACGCGGACTATGGCTACACCTTC. Protein sequence: CATSDADYGYTF.

In its sample, this clonotype was seen a few times. The CDR3 protein is CATSRDRGNYEQYF. The CDR3 DNA reads as TGTGCCACCAGCAGAGATCGGGGGAACTACGAGCAGTACTTC. The genes are TRBV15 and TRBJ2-7; tentatively, D is TRBD2 (6 bases). The germline gives CDR1 LNHNV, CDR2 YYDKDF (reference sequence). CDR3 size: 14 residues. The V end lost 0 bases, the J end lost 3 bases, and 9 bases lay between the germline ends.